This section outlines one T cell receptor beta chain sequence together with its context. Its specificity is not known. A much larger clone differs by one base, so this may be a read error. The CDR3 ends on some other residue instead of the conserved phenylalanine or tryptophan, so this is likely a read error. The data belong to a study of T cells in Graves' hyperthyroidism and ophthalmopathy. Hyperthyroidism patients were newly diagnosed, had disease duration under 2 months, and were aged 18 to 65 years. Patients were excluded for uncontrolled infection, other autoimmune disease, pregnancy or lactation. Germline V lookup: CDR1 SGHRS, CDR2 YFSETQ. Trimming cost V 4 bases and J 5 bases, with 8 bases left between them. CDR3 size: 12 residues. The TCR beta CDR3 regions underwent amplification using RNA transcripts as the source. In the first-round RT-PCR of the TCR CDR3, the HTBI primer set was used. TCRdb itself ran the multiplex PCR reads through MiXCR, one entry per CDR3 protein. There are about 98,000 distinct CDR3 sequences in the sample; 35% to 45% occur only once, and about a tenth lies in the top ten.

The study, taken as a whole, reports: Within blood appeared most thyroid clonotypes that had expanded above 0.001. Separating ophthalmopathy from stable hyperthyroidism was achieved by a 13 V-J model.

This receptor was identified in a woman aged 25 to 39 with Graves' hyperthyroidism. The source material was peripheral blood or thyroid tissue (not recorded which). The gene calls are TRBV5-1 and TRBJ2-3, with D perhaps TRBD2 (6 bases). Here the CDR3 DNA reads TGCGCCAGCAGCCCGCGGGAAGATACGCAGTATTCT. This gives the protein CASSPREDTQYS.